The entry below gives a single TCR beta chain sequence along with its context. Its antigen is still unknown. The CDR3 covers 14 residues. Germline V gene data show CDR1 as SGHTA and CDR2 as FQGNSA. The V gene lost 5 bases and the J gene lost 9 bases, with 17 bases spanning the gap. These data belong to a study of OX40 agonist ivuxolimab in advanced cancers. Generated by immunoSEQ multiplex PCR, the TCRdb table keeps only in-frame clones and is missing some. Seen here are around 100,000 clones, 91% observed once, and the top ten hold roughly 0.53%. Findings and limits, study-wide: Some nonresponders additionally presented with little normalized T-cell clonal expansion.

This receptor was identified in an adult with an advanced solid tumor such as melanoma, head and neck, liver or kidney cancer. V is TRBV7-2 and J is TRBJ1-5, with D possibly matching TRBD1 (6 bases). This specimen was CD4+ or CD8+ T cells sorted from blood, taken in a trial of the OX40 agonist ivuxolimab. The CDR3 sequence is CASSIGQLLGPQHF. The CDR3 bases are TGTGCCAGCAGCATCGGACAGTTGTTAGGGCCCCAGCATTTT.